This record concerns one T cell receptor beta chain sequence. Per the authors' pipeline: Reference gene primer amplification yielded estimated nucleated cell counts. Clones were read by immunoSEQ multiplex PCR, and TCRdb kept only the in-frame ones, dropping some. V, J and clone size are taken as reported in that table, and D and trimming were inferred from the DNA itself. Here the sample spans 84,000 or so clones, under 85% being singletons. CDR1 is MNHEY and CDR2 is SVGEGT in the germline V gene. The junction had 2 bases not matched to a gene; V was cut back by 2 bases and J by 2 bases. The CDR3 is 14 residues long. The data derive from a study of blood T cell repertoires in COVID-19.

The sequenced sample consisted of peripheral blood. The origin of this receptor is a human donor in a cohort sampled during active COVID-19. This rearrangement joins TRBV6-2 or TRBV6-3 to TRBJ2-7, with 8 positions matching TRBD1. The CDR3 nucleotides are TGTGCCAGCAGTTACGAGACAGGGGCCTACGAGCAGTACTTC. Encoded protein: CASSYETGAYEQYF.